Following are 18 T cell receptor beta chains from one sample sequenced in a study of blood T cell repertoires in COVID-19. Repertoires were generated with immunoSEQ multiplex PCR, while TCRdb's copy carries only in-frame clones and drops some. This sample has some 200,000 clones, with less than 95% found just once. The sample was peripheral blood. The source of these receptors is a man under 40 with COVID-19, enrolled during active disease.

This chain links TRBV27 with TRBJ1-6, with no clear D. The V gene lost 6 bases and the J gene lost 0 bases, with 12 bases spanning the gap. The CDR3 totals 16 residues. Germline CDR1 is MNHEY and CDR2 is SMNVEV (reference sequence). The CDR3 coding sequence is TGTGCCAGCAGAAACGAACCCAGCTCCTATAATTCACCCCTCCACTTT. Protein: CASRNEPSSYNSPLHF.

This chain joins TRBV6-5 and TRBJ1-4; no reliable D call. Germline loops: CDR1 MNHEY, CDR2 SVGAGI. CDR3 size: 13 residues. Trimming took off 9 bases at V and 4 bases at J, with 12 bases between the two ends. CDR3 region: CASQWRINEKLFF. The CDR3 DNA reads as TGTGCCAGTCAATGGCGGATTAATGAAAAACTGTTTTTT.

The chain carries TRBV5-1 and TRBJ2-1; 8 bases fit TRBD2. V shed 0 bases and J 2 bases; nucleotides not matched to a gene: 4. Per the germline V gene, CDR1 is SGHRS and CDR2 is YFSETQ. The length of the CDR3 is 16 residues. The CDR3 DNA reads TGCGCCAGCAGCTTGGAGGCGGGGGGTACCTACAATGAGCAGTTCTTC. Its translation: CASSLEAGGTYNEQFF.

V is TRBV5-1 and J is TRBJ2-1; 10 bases line up with TRBD1. V dropped 3 bases and J dropped 4; count of bases not matched to a gene: 7. Germline V lookup: CDR1 SGHRS, CDR2 YFSETQ. The CDR3 is made up of 16 amino acids. CDR3 bases: TGCGCCAGCAGCTCGAGGACAGGGGGTGATTACAATGAGCAGTTCTTC. Amino acid sequence: CASSSRTGGDYNEQFF.

V gene TRBV4-1 combines with J gene TRBJ2-2; TRBD1 matches 11 bases. The trim removed 4 bases at V and 4 bases at J, leaving 8 bases unmatched. The CDR3 is made up of 17 amino acids. Germline values: CDR1 MGHRA, CDR2 YSYEKL. The CDR3 bases are TGCGCCAGCAGCCGACAAGGACAGGGGGCGGGCACCGGGGAGCTGTTTTTT. Translation: CASSRQGQGAGTGELFF.

The DNA for the CDR3 is TGTGCCAGTAGTATAACTAGCGGGGGAGAATACGAGCAGTACTTC. This gives the protein CASSITSGGEYEQYF. This chain uses TRBV19 with TRBJ2-7, with 11 bases aligning to TRBD2. CDR1 LNHDA and CDR2 SQIVND come from the germline V gene (reference sequence). Trimming cost V 2 bases and J 4 bases; bases outside gene matches: 4. The CDR3 runs 15 residues.

Written as DNA, the CDR3 is TGTGCCAGCAGACGGACAGGGCCGAACAATTCACCCCTCCACTTT. Its protein is CASRRTGPNNSPLHF. J is TRBJ1-6 and V is TRBV27; 8 bases are shared with TRBD1. J was trimmed by 7 bases and V by 6 bases; bases with no gene match: 8. Per germline, CDR1 MNHEY and CDR2 SMNVEV (reference sequence). This CDR3 is built from 15 residues.

This chain links TRBV11-3 with TRBJ2-3, with D perhaps matching TRBD2 (6 bases). The V gene's germline CDR1 is SGHNT and CDR2 YENEEA. The V end was cut by 1 base, the J end by 2 bases, with 10 bases between. The CDR3 runs 15 residues. CDR3 DNA sequence: TGTGCCAGCAGCTTAGGGCGGGGCCTCACAGATACGCAGTATTTT. Protein product: CASSLGRGLTDTQYF.

This chain links TRBV11-2 with TRBJ2-7; D is perhaps TRBD2 (6 bases). The V gene lost 5 bases and the J gene lost 2 bases, with 19 bases spanning the gap. This CDR3 region has 16 residues. CDR1 is SGHAT and CDR2 is FQNNGV in the germline V gene. As DNA, the CDR3 is TGTGCCAGCAGCCCCCTTCCCCTCGGGGGTCCCTACGAGCAGTACTTC. Its protein product is CASSPLPLGGPYEQYF.

The chain uses TRBV25-1 and TRBJ1-1; TRBD1 aligns across 7 bases. V was clipped by 0 bases and J by 4 bases; unmatched bases: 5. The CDR3 spans 15 residues. Germline CDR1 reads MGHDK; CDR2 reads SYGVNS. The CDR3 region is CASSEYKGAGTEAFF. CDR3 DNA sequence: TGTGCCAGCAGTGAATATAAGGGGGCTGGCACTGAAGCTTTCTTT.

The V call is TRBV6-4, the J call TRBJ1-4, with a weak D call TRBD1 (6 bases). CDR1 is MRHNA and CDR2 is SNTAGT in the germline V gene. The germline V and J ends were trimmed by 2 bases and 6 bases, with 10 bases remaining between them. The CDR3 is 14 amino acids. The CDR3 region has the DNA TGTGCCAGCAGTGACAGGACAGAGGATGAAAAACTGTTTTTT. It is translated as CASSDRTEDEKLFF.

V is TRBV7-9 and J is TRBJ1-6; no reliable D call. Germline V gives CDR1 SEHNR, CDR2 FQNEAQ (reference sequence). V was trimmed by 5 bases and J by 12 bases, leaving 8 bases between them. This CDR3 comprises 11 residues. DNA of the CDR3: TGTGCCAGCAGCCGAGAAGAACCCCTCCACTTT. As protein: CASSREEPLHF.

This chain links TRBV5-6 with TRBJ1-1; D perhaps matches TRBD1 (5 bases). This CDR3 region has 15 residues. Trimming took 0 bases from V and 3 from J, leaving 12 bases between them. Germline V gene sequence: CDR1 SGHDT, CDR2 YYEEEE. The CDR3 region has the DNA TGTGCCAGCAGCTTGGAAGGGGCTGGGTACACTGAAGCTTTCTTT. Translating gives CASSLEGAGYTEAFF.

The chain has TRBV19 and TRBJ1-3, with 8 bases identical to TRBD1. There are 14 residues in the CDR3. Germline V gene data show CDR1 as LNHDA and CDR2 as SQIVND (reference sequence). The CDR3 DNA follows: TGTGCAACCCTTCAGGACAGGGCTGGAAACACCATATATTTT. Its translation is CATLQDRAGNTIYF.

The chain has TRBV5-1 and TRBJ1-3; no firm D call. CDR1 and CDR2 from the germline V gene are SGHRS and YFSETQ. V was trimmed by 0 bases and J by 1 base, leaving 8 bases between them. The CDR3 runs to 15 residues. In DNA form, the CDR3 reads TGCGCCAGCAGCTTGGATCCGGGTTCTGGAAACACCATATATTTT. It specifies CASSLDPGSGNTIYF. Filled out from reference TRBV5-1 and TRBJ1-3, the complete variable domain reads KAGVTQTPRYLIKTRGQQVTLSCSPISGHRSVSWYQQTPGQGLQFLFEYFSETQRNKGNFPGRFSGRQFSNSRSEMNVSTLELGDSALYLCASSLDPGSGNTIYFGEGSWLTVV.

V usage is TRBV4-1 and J usage is TRBJ1-2, with 11 bases fitting TRBD1. Unmatched junction bases numbered 11, after V lost 2 bases and J lost 6 bases. Germline-derived CDR1 and CDR2 are MGHRA and YSYEKL. This CDR3 region has 17 residues. CDR3 loop: CASSQLTPGQGAHGYTF. In nucleotides, the CDR3 is TGCGCCAGCAGCCAACTCACCCCCGGACAGGGGGCTCATGGCTACACCTTC.

The chain has TRBV3-1 (or the pseudogene TRBV3-2) and TRBJ1-4; D is perhaps TRBD1 (5 bases). The CDR3 is 15 residues long. The ends were cut back, 1 base at V and 9 bases at J, with 15 bases in the middle. Germline loops: CDR1 LGHDT, CDR2 YNNKEL (reference sequence). The CDR3 protein is CASSQVGQGGQKLFF. The CDR3, as DNA: TGTGCCAGCAGCCAAGTAGGGCAGGGAGGCCAAAAACTGTTTTTT.

Concerning this clone itself: Other DNA sequences of this sample code for an identical CDR3. The rearrangement uses TRBV10-3 and TRBJ2-3; tentative D call: TRBD2 (6 bases). CDR3 length: 13 residues. From germline, CDR1 is ENHRY and CDR2 SYGVKD. V was cut by 9 bases and J by 3 bases, with 13 bases left in between. The CDR3 DNA reads as TGTGCCATAAGGGGCGGGGCTACAGATACGCAGTATTTT. It translates to CAIRGGATDTQYF.